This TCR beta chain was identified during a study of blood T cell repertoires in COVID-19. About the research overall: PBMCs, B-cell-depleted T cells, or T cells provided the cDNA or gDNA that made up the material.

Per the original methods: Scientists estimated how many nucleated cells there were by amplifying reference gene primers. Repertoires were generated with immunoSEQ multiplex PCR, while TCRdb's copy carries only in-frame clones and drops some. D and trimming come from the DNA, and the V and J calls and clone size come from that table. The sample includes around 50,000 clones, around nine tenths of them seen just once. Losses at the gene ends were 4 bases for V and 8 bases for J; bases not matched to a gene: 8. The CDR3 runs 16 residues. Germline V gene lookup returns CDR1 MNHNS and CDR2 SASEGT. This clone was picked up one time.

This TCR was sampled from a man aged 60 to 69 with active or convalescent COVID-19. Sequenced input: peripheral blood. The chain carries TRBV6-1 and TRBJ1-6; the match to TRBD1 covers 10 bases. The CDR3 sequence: CASSVWVGTGDSPLHF. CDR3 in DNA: TGTGCCAGCAGTGTCTGGGTAGGGACAGGGGATTCACCCCTCCACTTT.